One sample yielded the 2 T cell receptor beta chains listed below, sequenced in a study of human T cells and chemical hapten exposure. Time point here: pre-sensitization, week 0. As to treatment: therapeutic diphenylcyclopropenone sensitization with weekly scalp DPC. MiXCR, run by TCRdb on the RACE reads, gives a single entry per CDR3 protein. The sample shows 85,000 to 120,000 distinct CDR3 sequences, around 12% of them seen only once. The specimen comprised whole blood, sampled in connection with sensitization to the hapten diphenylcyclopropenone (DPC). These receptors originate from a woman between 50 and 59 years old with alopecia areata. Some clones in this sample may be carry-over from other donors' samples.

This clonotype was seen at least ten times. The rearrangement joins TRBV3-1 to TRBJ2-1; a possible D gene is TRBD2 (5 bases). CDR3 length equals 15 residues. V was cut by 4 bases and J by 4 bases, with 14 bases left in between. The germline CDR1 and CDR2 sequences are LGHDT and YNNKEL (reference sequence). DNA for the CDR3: TGTGCCAGCAGCCCAACGGTCGGGGATTACAATGAGCAGTTCTTC. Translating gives CASSPTVGDYNEQFF.

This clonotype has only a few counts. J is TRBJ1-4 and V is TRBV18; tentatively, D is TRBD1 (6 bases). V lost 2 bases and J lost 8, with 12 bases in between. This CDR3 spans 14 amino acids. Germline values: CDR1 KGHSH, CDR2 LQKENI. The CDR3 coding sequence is TGTGCCAGCTCACCAAGCCGGACAGAAGAAAAACTGTTTTTT. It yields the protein CASSPSRTEEKLFF.